Listed below are T cell receptor beta chains from one sample, sequenced in a study of blood T cell repertoires in COVID-19. This table comes from immunoSEQ multiplex PCR, and its TCRdb copy is limited to in-frame clones, with some not included. Altogether 150,000 to 170,000 clones are present, roughly 71% being singletons, with the ten largest covering 3.7%. The sample comprised peripheral blood. The receptors originated from a woman aged 80 or over with acute or convalescent COVID-19. Each CDR3 is given with its conserved first and last residue. The D gene is left open where the match is weak. Some rows mark clone size as missing; the rest say once, few, many or name a class of expanded clone.

DNA	CDR3	V	J	size	D
TGTGCCAGCAGGCTACAGGGGGTGTCTGCCATGGGCTACACCTTC	CASRLQGVSAMGYTF	TRBV2	TRBJ1-2	-	TRBD1
TGTGCCAGCAGCTTTCCGGTCCCCCCAGGGGAGACCCAGTACTTC	CASSFPVPPGETQYF	TRBV7-8	TRBJ2-5	few	-
TGCAGCGTTGTATGTCCCAGGCACAATCAGCCCCAGCATTTT	CSVVCPRHNQPQHF	TRBV29-1	TRBJ1-5	-	-
TGTGCCAGCTCACCATCGACAGGCAATAGCAATCAGCCCCAGCATTTT	CASSPSTGNSNQPQHF	TRBV18	TRBJ1-5	-	-
TGTGCCAGCAGTTACGAGGGCACTGAAGCTTTCTTT	CASSYEGTEAFF	TRBV6-2/TRBV6-3	TRBJ1-1	-	-
TGTGCCAGCTCATATCAACAGGGGGCGGGAACTGAAGCTTTCTTT	CASSYQQGAGTEAFF	TRBV18	TRBJ1-1	few	TRBD1
TGTGCCAGCACGTCGCCGGGAGGAAGGGAGACCTACGAGCAGTACTTC	CASTSPGGRETYEQYF	TRBV7-3	TRBJ2-7	-	TRBD2
TGTGCCTGCTCCAGGGAACCTTCAACTAATGAAAAACTGTTTTTT	CACSREPSTNEKLFF	TRBV30	TRBJ1-4	-	-
TGTGCCAGCTCACCACAGGGCGTGAGGGACAGGGTTGGTTCACCCCTCCACTTT	CASSPQGVRDRVGSPLHF	TRBV18	TRBJ1-6	-	TRBD1
TGTGCCAGCTCACCAGGGGCAGGGCGCACAGATACGCAGTATTTT	CASSPGAGRTDTQYF	TRBV18	TRBJ2-3	-	-
TGTGCCAGCAGTTTATTGACCGGGTCTCTCACTGAAGCTTTCTTT	CASSLLTGSLTEAFF	TRBV27	TRBJ1-1	-	-
TGTGCCAGCAGCCAAACTCGGACCCAGTACTTC	CASSQTRTQYF	TRBV3-1/TRBV3-2	TRBJ2-5	-	-
TGTGCCAGCAGTTCCAGACAGGGGGCTTGGAACACTGAAGCTTTCTTT	CASSSRQGAWNTEAFF	TRBV9	TRBJ1-1	many	TRBD1
TGTGCCAGCAGCCATGGGGGACAGGGGGCTAACGGGGAGCTGTTTTTT	CASSHGGQGANGELFF	TRBV3-1/TRBV3-2	TRBJ2-2	-	TRBD1
TGTGCCAGCAGTGGCTACGGGATCCCGCAAAACATTCAGTACTTC	CASSGYGIPQNIQYF	TRBV25-1	TRBJ2-4	-	-
TGTGCCAGCAGCAGCGGACAGGGAGCCTATGGCTACACCTTC	CASSSGQGAYGYTF	TRBV5-6	TRBJ1-2	-	TRBD1
TGTGCCAGCAGTTTTAACAGGGGCGCACTCTATGGCTACACCTTC	CASSFNRGALYGYTF	TRBV5-6	TRBJ1-2	-	TRBD1
TGTGCCAGTAGTACAACAGGGGGCGCGGGACAGCCCCAGCATTTT	CASSTTGGAGQPQHF	TRBV19	TRBJ1-5	-	TRBD1
TGTGCCAGCAGCTGGACAGACTCCGGGGAGCTGTTTTTT	CASSWTDSGELFF	TRBV7-2	TRBJ2-2	once	-
TGTGCCAGCAGTTTAGGCCAGGGGGCCGGGGAGCTGTTTTTT	CASSLGQGAGELFF	TRBV27	TRBJ2-2	few	TRBD1
TGCGCCAGCAGCTTTCTCCCGGGACAGGGGCTTTACGAGCAGTACTTC	CASSFLPGQGLYEQYF	TRBV5-1	TRBJ2-7	few	TRBD1
TGTGCCAGCAGACCCTCAGGGTCCATTTACAATGAGCAGTTCTTC	CASRPSGSIYNEQFF	TRBV3-1/TRBV3-2	TRBJ2-1	-	-
TGTGCCAGTAGTATTACGACAGGGGTTGCTAATGAAAAACTGTTTTTT	CASSITTGVANEKLFF	TRBV19	TRBJ1-4	-	TRBD1
TGCGCCAGCAACCCGGGGGGGAGGGCCGGCAATGAGCAGTTCTTC	CASNPGGRAGNEQFF	TRBV5-1	TRBJ2-1	-	TRBD2
TGTGCCAGCAGCTTAGCGGCGGGCGGAAGCCCTGAAGCTTTCTTT	CASSLAAGGSPEAFF	TRBV7-9	TRBJ1-1	-	-
TGCAGTGCGGACAGACAAGATGGCTACACCTTC	CSADRQDGYTF	TRBV20-1	TRBJ1-2	-	-
TGTGCCAGCAGCTTCCTCAGGGAGGACGGCTACACCTTC	CASSFLREDGYTF	TRBV7-9	TRBJ1-2	once	-
TGTGCCTGGAGTGGCCCGGGAGGGTATGGCTACACCTTC	CAWSGPGGYGYTF	TRBV30	TRBJ1-2	-	-
TGTGCCAGCAGCTTAACCGCACTCCGGACAGGCCACCTTAATAGCAATCAGCCCCAGCATTTT	CASSLTALRTGHLNSNQPQHF	TRBV13	TRBJ1-5	once	TRBD1
TGTGCCTGGAGTCTGGGATTAGCGGGGGCGTTCACAGATACGCAGTATTTT	CAWSLGLAGAFTDTQYF	TRBV30	TRBJ2-3	-	TRBD2
TGTGCCAGCAGTGATTTCTTTAAGACAGGAAGATCTGGAAACACCATATATTTT	CASSDFFKTGRSGNTIYF	TRBV2	TRBJ1-3	-	-
TGTGCCAGCAGCCAACTAGCGGGAGGCCTAGATACGCAGTATTTT	CASSQLAGGLDTQYF	TRBV7-7	TRBJ2-3	-	TRBD2
TGTGCCAGCAGCTCAGGGGGAAACATTCAGTACTTC	CASSSGGNIQYF	TRBV11-2	TRBJ2-4	-	TRBD1
TGTGCCAGCAGCCCTAATCGGGGGACCCAGCCCCAGCATTTT	CASSPNRGTQPQHF	TRBV7-2	TRBJ1-5	few	-
TGTGCCAGCAGTTACACTTTAAATCAGCCCCAGCATTTT	CASSYTLNQPQHF	TRBV6-2/TRBV6-3	TRBJ1-5	-	-
TGTGCCAGTAGCCGACGGACAGGAGAGGGCTCACCCCTCCACTTT	CASSRRTGEGSPLHF	TRBV19	TRBJ1-6	-	TRBD1
TGTGCCAGCAGCCAAGCGACAGGGGAAGGCTACACCTTC	CASSQATGEGYTF	TRBV3-1/TRBV3-2	TRBJ1-2	-	TRBD1
TGTGCCAGTAGTGGGGGACCGACAGGGGGCGTATACAATGAGCAGTTCTTC	CASSGGPTGGVYNEQFF	TRBV19	TRBJ2-1	-	TRBD1
TGTGCCAGCAGCCAAGTTAGGGCCTCTACAGGGGAATGGGCTTTCTTT	CASSQVRASTGEWAFF	TRBV3-1/TRBV3-2	TRBJ1-1	once	TRBD1
TGTGCCAGCTCGATTAGGTCGGACAGCTTTTATGGCTACACCTTC	CASSIRSDSFYGYTF	TRBV18	TRBJ1-2	-	-
TGTGCCAGCAGCTTAGGTGGCAAAGCCTACGAGCAGTACTTC	CASSLGGKAYEQYF	TRBV7-9	TRBJ2-7	-	-
TGTGCCAGCAGCTTATGGACTAGCGGGAGGGCCGGAGAGACCCAGTACTTC	CASSLWTSGRAGETQYF	TRBV7-2	TRBJ2-5	-	TRBD2
TGTGCCAGCACCGGACAGGGGAATAATTCACCCCTCCACTTT	CASTGQGNNSPLHF	TRBV6-5	TRBJ1-6	-	TRBD1
TGTGCTAGTGGTTTGATAGCCGGGACAGGGAACACCGGGGAGCTGTTTTTT	CASGLIAGTGNTGELFF	TRBV12-5	TRBJ2-2	-	TRBD1
TGTGCCAGCATCCCAACTAGCGGATACAATGAGCAGTTCTTC	CASIPTSGYNEQFF	TRBV7-9	TRBJ2-1	-	TRBD2
TGTGCCAGCAGCCCTAGCGGGGGTCCCGATACGCAGTATTTT	CASSPSGGPDTQYF	TRBV7-3	TRBJ2-3	-	TRBD2
TGTGCCAGCAGCTTATCGCAGGCCCTTATCTCCTATGGCTACACCTTC	CASSLSQALISYGYTF	TRBV7-2	TRBJ1-2	-	-
TGTGCCAGTAGTATTAGAGACGGGTATAGCAATCAGCCCCAGCATTTT	CASSIRDGYSNQPQHF	TRBV19	TRBJ1-5	-	-
TGTGCCAGCAGCCCCATAGCGCGGCTGAACACTGAAGCTTTCTTT	CASSPIARLNTEAFF	TRBV11-2	TRBJ1-1	-	-
TGTGCCAGCTCATTAACCCCGGGACAGGGACTCTACGAGCAGTACTTC	CASSLTPGQGLYEQYF	TRBV18	TRBJ2-7	-	TRBD1
TGTGCCAGCAGCTTAGATGGGACAGGGGGCGTGGAGACCCAGTACTTC	CASSLDGTGGVETQYF	TRBV11-3	TRBJ2-5	once	TRBD1
TGTGCCAGCACCAGTCAGGGGCCTGGAAACACCATATATTTT	CASTSQGPGNTIYF	TRBV7-9	TRBJ1-3	-	-
TGTGCCAGCAGCGTAGCTGTTGGCGGTGAAGCTTTCTTT	CASSVAVGGEAFF	TRBV9	TRBJ1-1	-	-
TGTGCCAGCAGCCAGGGCAGGGAAGGAGTTCAGCCCCAGCATTTT	CASSQGREGVQPQHF	TRBV3-1/TRBV3-2	TRBJ1-5	-	-
TGCGCCAGCAGCTACACAGGGACTGGAAACACCATATATTTT	CASSYTGTGNTIYF	TRBV4-3	TRBJ1-3	few	-